The 28 T cell receptor beta chains below all came from one sample that was sequenced in a study of blood T cell repertoires in COVID-19. This table comes from immunoSEQ multiplex PCR, and its TCRdb copy is limited to in-frame clones, with some not included. This table holds under 300,000 clones, 65% to 80% found once. Sequencing was performed on peripheral blood. These receptors came from a woman aged 40-49 years with active or convalescent COVID-19.

The chain uses TRBV2 and TRBJ2-3; TRBD2 matches at 12 bases. Losses at the gene ends were 3 bases for V and 0 bases for J; bases not matched to a gene: 4. This CDR3 is 17 amino acids long. Germline CDR1 is SNHLY and CDR2 is FYNNEI. The CDR3 coding sequence is TGTGCCAGCAGTGATAGGACTAGCGGGGCTAGCACAGATACGCAGTATTTT. Amino acid sequence: CASSDRTSGASTDTQYF.

The rearrangement links TRBV6-5 to TRBJ1-1; 7 nucleotides match TRBD1. Germline lookup yields CDR1 MNHEY and CDR2 SVGAGI. Unmatched junction bases numbered 2, after V lost 6 bases and J lost 1 base. This CDR3 comprises 13 residues. The CDR3 spells CASSDRENTEAFF. The DNA of the CDR3 is TGTGCCAGCAGCGACAGGGAGAACACTGAAGCTTTCTTT.

The chain carries TRBV25-1 and TRBJ1-1; D ambiguous. Trimming took 6 bases from V and 4 from J, leaving 12 bases between them. The CDR3 has 13 amino acids. Germline values: CDR1 MGHDK, CDR2 SYGVNS. The CDR3 DNA reads as TGTGCCAGCAGCCCAAGAGGTGGCACTGAAGCTTTCTTT. Translating gives CASSPRGGTEAFF.

This clone was found once. The chain combines TRBV2 with TRBJ1-3, with D perhaps matching TRBD1 (6 bases). Trimming shortened V by 8 bases and J by 1 base, and 9 bases separated the two germline ends. Looked up from germline, CDR1 is SNHLY and CDR2 is FYNNEI. The CDR3 has 13 amino acids. This CDR3 reads CASAGESGNTIYF. DNA for the CDR3: TGTGCCAGCGCAGGGGAATCTGGAAACACCATATATTTT.

This chain connects TRBV10-3 to TRBJ1-1; TRBD1 matches 12 bases. The germline V gene has CDR1 ENHRY and CDR2 SYGVKD. V lost 6 bases and J lost 4; bases outside the gene matches: 0. This CDR3 region has 13 residues. The CDR3 sequence: CAIRGQGATEAFF. The CDR3 DNA follows: TGTGCCATCAGGGGACAGGGGGCCACTGAAGCTTTCTTT.

The rearrangement uses TRBV11-2 and TRBJ1-5; 9 bases match TRBD1. The CDR3 is 18 amino acids. Germline assignment: CDR1 SGHAT and CDR2 FQNNGV. The J segment lost 0 bases and the V segment lost 4 bases, leaving 10 bases of the junction unmatched. The CDR3 nucleotides read TGTGCCAGCAGCTGGCCGGGACAGGGTGACAATAGCAATCAGCCCCAGCATTTT. Translated, it gives CASSWPGQGDNSNQPQHF. The full variable domain, in which reference TRBV11-2 and TRBJ1-5 provide the parts outside the CDR3, is EAGVAQSPRYKIIEKRQSVAFWCNPISGHATLYWYQQILGQGPKLLIQFQNNGVVDDSQLPKDRFSAERLKGVDSTLKIQPAKLEDSAVYLCASSWPGQGDNSNQPQHFGDGTRLSIL.

This clone was found once. The chain employs TRBV18 and TRBJ2-1, with 13 bases fitting TRBD2. V lost 5 bases and J lost 10; bases outside the gene matches: 11. The CDR3 has 16 amino acids. CDR1 is KGHSH and CDR2 is LQKENI in the germline V gene. CDR3 sequence reads: CASSGLAGVLPAEQFF. In DNA, the CDR3 is TGTGCCAGCTCAGGACTAGCGGGGGTCCTCCCCGCGGAGCAGTTCTTC. The full variable domain, rest sourced from reference TRBV18 and TRBJ2-1, is NAGVMQNPRHLVRRRGQEARLRCSPMKGHSHVYWYRQLPEEGLKFMVYLQKENIIDESGMPKERFSAEFPKEGPSILRIQQVVRGDSAAYFCASSGLAGVLPAEQFFGPGTRLTVL.

About this clone: One end of the junction is discordant with germline, which a read error may explain. The V and J genes are TRBV7-7 and TRBJ2-1; 10 nucleotides line up with TRBD1. This CDR3 comprises 15 residues. Germline CDR1 and CDR2: SSHAT and FNYEAQ (reference sequence). The CDR3 sequence: CASSTGTGEYNEQFF. The CDR3, as DNA: TGTGCTAGCAGCACCGGGACAGGGGAGTACAATGAGCAGTTCTTC.

The rearrangement links TRBV6-2 or TRBV6-3 to TRBJ2-7; 11 nucleotides agree with TRBD1. The germline CDR1 and CDR2 sequences are MNHEY and SVGEGT. The CDR3 extends over 17 amino acids. Trimming at V came to 2 bases and at J to 1 base, leaving 7 bases not matched to a gene. The CDR3 bases are TGTGCCAGCAGTTACACAAGGACAGGGGGCACGTCCTACGAGCAGTACTTC. Translated: CASSYTRTGGTSYEQYF.

The chain couples TRBV18 to TRBJ2-1, with TRBD2 matching over 8 bases. V was pared by 3 bases and J by 4 bases, with 5 bases of the junction left unmatched. Germline lookup yields CDR1 KGHSH and CDR2 LQKENI. This CDR3 region has 15 residues. In DNA form, the CDR3 reads TGTGCCAGCTCACCCGCGGGGGGCGCGTACAATGAGCAGTTCTTC. Protein: CASSPAGGAYNEQFF.

The J gene is TRBJ1-6, the V gene TRBV5-6; 7 positions agree with TRBD1. From germline, CDR1 is SGHDT and CDR2 YYEEEE. The CDR3 has 16 amino acids. The V and J ends lost 0 bases and 4 bases, in that order; junction bases with no gene match: 4. CDR3 bases: TGTGCCAGCAGCTTGGGGGGACAGATTTATAATTCACCCCTCCACTTT. Translation: CASSLGGQIYNSPLHF.

The genes are TRBV11-2 and TRBJ2-3; 7 nucleotides line up with TRBD1. CDR1 is SGHAT, CDR2 FQNNGV, per germline. The CDR3 is 12 residues long. V dropped 5 bases and J dropped 5; count of bases not matched to a gene: 1. Here the CDR3 reads CASSHRGDTQYF. In nucleotides, the CDR3 is TGTGCCAGCAGCCACAGGGGAGATACGCAGTATTTT.

The chain carries TRBV6-5 and TRBJ1-4; tentatively, D is TRBD1 (6 bases). CDR3 length: 14 amino acids. V was trimmed by 7 bases and J by 8 bases, leaving 17 bases between them. CDR1 and CDR2 from the germline V gene are MNHEY and SVGAGI. The CDR3 coding sequence is TGTGCCAGCAAGGCAGGGGAAGCTTGGGAAAAACTGTTTTTT. Translating it yields CASKAGEAWEKLFF.

The V gene is TRBV5-1, the J gene TRBJ2-2; 7 nucleotides align to TRBD1. Trimming at V came to 3 bases and at J to 5 bases, leaving 4 bases not matched to a gene. This CDR3 region has 14 residues. Germline V gene lookup returns CDR1 SGHRS and CDR2 YFSETQ. The CDR3: CASSWGQTTGELFF. In DNA, the CDR3 is TGCGCCAGCAGCTGGGGACAGACAACCGGGGAGCTGTTTTTT.

This clone was seen at least ten times. The chain recombines TRBV19 with TRBJ1-2; 7 nucleotides agree with TRBD1. The V gene's germline CDR1 is LNHDA and CDR2 SQIVND (reference sequence). This CDR3 is 15 amino acids long. Trimming cost V 5 bases and J 1 base; bases outside gene matches: 7. The CDR3, as DNA: TGTGCCAGTAGTCCAGGGGGACAACTTAACTATGGCTACACCTTC. The encoded protein is CASSPGGQLNYGYTF.

The rearrangement links TRBV25-1 to TRBJ1-1; no clear D. The CDR3 contains 13 residues. The V and J ends lost 4 bases and 3 bases respectively, with 9 bases between them. Germline CDR1 reads MGHDK; CDR2 reads SYGVNS. CDR3 region: CASSAQQHTEAFF. In DNA, the CDR3 is TGTGCCAGCAGTGCCCAACAGCACACTGAAGCTTTCTTT.

The V and J genes are TRBV7-9 and TRBJ1-4; D perhaps matches TRBD1 (5 bases). The CDR3 is made up of 14 amino acids. With 3 bases removed from V and 3 bases from J, the gap between germline ends came to 8 bases. From germline, CDR1 is SEHNR and CDR2 FQNEAQ (reference sequence). The CDR3 region is CASSLRQSNEKLFF. For the CDR3, the DNA is TGTGCCAGCAGCTTGAGACAGTCTAATGAAAAACTGTTTTTT.

J is TRBJ1-1 and V is TRBV10-3; 10 bases align to TRBD1. The junction had 6 bases not matched to a gene; V was cut back by 5 bases and J by 3 bases. The CDR3 contains 15 residues. In germline, CDR1 is ENHRY, CDR2 SYGVKD. The CDR3 coding sequence is TGTGCCATCAGTTTTTTGGACAGGGGGGACACTGAAGCTTTCTTT. This sequence encodes CAISFLDRGDTEAFF.

The rearrangement uses TRBV9 and TRBJ1-1; D perhaps matches TRBD1 (5 bases). V was clipped by 0 bases and J by 3 bases, with 15 bases between them. The CDR3 has 16 residues. Germline V gene lookup returns CDR1 SGDLS and CDR2 YYNGEE. The chain's CDR3 is CASSVEVGAGHTEAFF. In DNA form, the CDR3 reads TGTGCCAGCAGCGTAGAGGTCGGGGCGGGGCACACTGAAGCTTTCTTT. The variable domain in full, with the rest retrieved from reference TRBV9 and TRBJ1-1, is DSGVTQTPKHLITATGQRVTLRCSPRSGDLSVYWYQQSLDQGLQFLIQYYNGEERAKGNILERFSAQQFPDLHSELNLSSLELGDSALYFCASSVEVGAGHTEAFFGQGTRLTVV.

The chain links TRBV11-2 to TRBJ2-7; D is perhaps TRBD1 (6 bases). The V end lost 4 bases, the J end lost 1 base, and 17 bases lay between the germline ends. The CDR3 has 16 amino acids. Germline values: CDR1 SGHAT, CDR2 FQNNGV. The CDR3 sequence is CASSSSLGTKSYEQYF. The CDR3 DNA reads as TGTGCCAGCAGCTCCTCTCTAGGGACAAAGTCCTACGAGCAGTACTTC.

The rearrangement links TRBV5-4 to TRBJ2-1, with no clear D. With 4 bases removed from V and 0 bases from J, the gap between germline ends came to 8 bases. The CDR3 length is 14 residues. Per the germline V gene, CDR1 is SGHNT and CDR2 is YYREEE (reference sequence). The CDR3 here is CASSQESSYNEQFF. The CDR3 DNA follows: TGTGCCAGCAGCCAAGAGAGCTCCTACAATGAGCAGTTCTTC.

The V and J genes are TRBV11-2 and TRBJ1-2; TRBD1 matches at 7 bases. This CDR3 is 15 amino acids long. Germline CDR1 is SGHAT and CDR2 is FQNNGV. V lost 0 bases and J lost 2; bases outside the gene matches: 3. The CDR3 DNA reads as TGTGCCAGCAGCTTAGACAGGGGGAGCAACTATGGCTACACCTTC. Encoded protein: CASSLDRGSNYGYTF.

CDR3: CASSLAASGREQFF. The CDR3 region has the DNA TGCGCCAGCAGCTTGGCGGCTAGCGGGCGAGAGCAGTTCTTC. The genes are TRBV5-1 and TRBJ2-1; 8 bases agree with TRBD2. The V gene's germline CDR1 is SGHRS and CDR2 YFSETQ. The ends lost 0 bases at V and 10 bases at J; junction bases unmatched: 6. The CDR3 covers 14 residues. The full variable domain, with the rest looked up from reference TRBV5-1 and TRBJ2-1, is KAGVTQTPRYLIKTRGQQVTLSCSPISGHRSVSWYQQTPGQGLQFLFEYFSETQRNKGNFPGRFSGRQFSNSRSEMNVSTLELGDSALYLCASSLAASGREQFFGPGTRLTVL.

This chain links TRBV5-4 with TRBJ2-7; D is ambiguous. This CDR3 spans 18 amino acids. CDR1 and CDR2 (germline): SGHNT, YYREEE (reference sequence). V was clipped by 2 bases and J by 6 bases, with 27 bases between them. CDR3 sequence reads: CASSFPWRAHPKGTEQYV. DNA of the CDR3: TGTGCCAGCAGCTTTCCATGGAGAGCCCACCCTAAAGGTACCGAGCAGTACGTC.

V and J are TRBV28 and TRBJ1-4, with D hard to call. Trimming took off 4 bases at V and 0 bases at J, with 9 bases between the two ends. CDR1 MDHEN and CDR2 SYDVKM come from the germline V gene. The CDR3 is made up of 15 amino acids. The CDR3 loop reads CASSSPQSTNEKLFF. CDR3 DNA sequence: TGTGCCAGCAGTTCCCCCCAGTCAACTAATGAAAAACTGTTTTTT.

J is TRBJ2-4 and V is TRBV5-1; possibly TRBD2 for D (6 bases). The CDR3 has 15 amino acids. Trimming pared 5 bases from V and 5 bases from J, leaving 17 bases between. CDR1 is SGHRS and CDR2 is YFSETQ in the germline V gene. The CDR3 loop is CASRYAGGSQNIQYF. The CDR3 DNA sequence: TGCGCCAGCAGATACGCAGGAGGGAGTCAAAACATTCAGTACTTC.

The chain recombines TRBV27 with TRBJ2-7; possibly TRBD1 for D (6 bases). From germline, CDR1 is MNHEY and CDR2 SMNVEV (reference sequence). Trimming cost V 6 bases and J 3 bases, with 24 bases left between them. This CDR3 spans 17 amino acids. CDR3 amino acids: CASRPRGTGDQGYEQYF. The CDR3 nucleotides are TGTGCCAGCAGACCCAGGGGAACCGGGGACCAGGGCTACGAGCAGTACTTC.

The CDR3 DNA follows: TGTGCCTGGAGAAGGCCCGGGGGCTCTGGAAACACCATATATTTT. Its protein is CAWRRPGGSGNTIYF. J is TRBJ1-3 and V is TRBV30; maybe TRBD1 (5 bases). Germline V CDR1 and CDR2: GTSNPN, SVGIG (reference sequence). The CDR3 totals 15 residues. Trimming stripped 3 bases from V and 0 bases from J, with 12 bases between.